One sample yielded the 10 T cell receptor beta chains listed below, sequenced in a study of blood T cells in healthy people across ages. The use of a sample-barcoded 5' primer and a J-beta primer mix characterized a second PCR of about 6 to 12 cycles. TCRdb re-derived calls from the 5' RACE reads in MiXCR, one entry per CDR3 protein. The sample has some 890,000 distinct CDR3 sequences, almost 30% seen once; the top ten hold approximately 10%. These data also formed part of another study, on T cells of mothers and their children.

The material sequenced was blood. The receptors derive from a woman aged 40 to 50 in good health.

This clonotype was seen a handful of times. The chain has TRBV9 and TRBJ2-7, with D unresolved. V gave up 0 bases and J gave up 5 bases, with 12 bases separating them. Germline CDR1 is SGDLS and CDR2 is YYNGEE. The CDR3 length is 14 residues. In nucleotides, the CDR3 is TGTGCCAGCAGCGTAGATTTTTTGAGTAACGAGCAGTACTTC. Amino acid sequence: CASSVDFLSNEQYF.

In its sample, this clonotype was seen a few times. V and J are TRBV20-1 and TRBJ2-7; 7 bases are shared with TRBD2. Trimming cost V 6 bases and J 3 bases; bases outside gene matches: 14. This CDR3 spans 15 amino acids. The germline gives CDR1 DFQATT, CDR2 SNEGSKA (reference sequence). This chain's CDR3 is CSARRREVGNYEQYF. DNA for the CDR3: TGCAGTGCCCGCCGACGGGAGGTGGGTAACTACGAGCAGTACTTC.

This clonotype showed up just a few times. This sequence joins TRBV7-9 and TRBJ2-5; no firm D call. CDR1 SEHNR and CDR2 FQNEAQ come from the germline V gene (reference sequence). The CDR3 is 13 amino acids. Trimming removed 1 base from V and 11 bases from J, with 14 bases in between. CDR3 sequence: CASSLVTANEQYF. The CDR3 region has the DNA TGTGCCAGCAGCTTAGTAACAGCTAATGAGCAGTACTTC.

In its sample, this clonotype was seen a few times. The gene calls are TRBV7-3 and TRBJ2-3; 11 bases map to TRBD2. The germline CDR1 and CDR2 sequences are SGHTA and FQGTGA. The CDR3 loop spans 18 amino acids. Trimming cost V 1 base and J 2 bases; bases outside gene matches: 8. This CDR3 is CASSLSPLAGGLTDTQYF. CDR3 nucleotides: TGTGCCAGCAGCTTAAGCCCATTAGCGGGGGGGCTCACAGATACGCAGTATTTT.

The V gene is TRBV20-1, the J gene TRBJ2-4; no firm D call. Germline V gene sequence: CDR1 DFQATT, CDR2 SNEGSKA (reference sequence). Trimming removed 0 bases from V and 13 bases from J, with 25 bases in between. The CDR3 extends over 16 amino acids. The CDR3: CSARDSAVSPYNEQYF. The CDR3 DNA sequence: TGCAGTGCTAGAGACTCGGCGGTTAGCCCCTACAATGAGCAGTACTTC.

V is TRBV18 and J is TRBJ2-3; 14 bases are shared with TRBD2. The ends lost 6 bases at V and 7 bases at J; junction bases unmatched: 9. Germline CDR1 and CDR2: KGHSH and LQKENI. This CDR3 region has 16 residues. The CDR3 reads CASSTGLAGESNTQYF. CDR3 nucleotide sequence: TGTGCCAGCTCGACGGGACTAGCGGGGGAGTCGAATACGCAGTATTTT. The whole variable domain, filled in from reference TRBV18 and TRBJ2-3, reads NAGVMQNPRHLVRRRGQEARLRCSPMKGHSHVYWYRQLPEEGLKFMVYLQKENIIDESGMPKERFSAEFPKEGPSILRIQQVVRGDSAAYFCASSTGLAGESNTQYFGPGTRLTVL.

This clonotype was found a few times. Given a much more abundant clone one base away, this may be a read error. The CDR3 DNA reads as TGTGCCAGCAGTTACGTGCGGGGCTACAAGCAGTACTTC. Amino acid sequence: CASSYVRGYKQYF. The chain couples TRBV6-5 to TRBJ2-7, with D perhaps TRBD2 (6 bases). CDR3 length equals 13 residues. Germline V gene sequence: CDR1 MNHEY, CDR2 SVGAGI.

This clonotype was recorded a few times. V usage is TRBV24-1 and J usage is TRBJ1-2; tentative D call: TRBD1 (5 bases). This CDR3 has 15 amino acids. V shed 1 base and J shed 10 bases, with 18 bases lying between them. Looked up from germline, CDR1 is KGHDR and CDR2 is SFDVKD. CDR3 bases: TGTGCCACCAGTGATTTTGGGGGGGAAGCTTCCGACTACACCTTC. Translated, it gives CATSDFGGEASDYTF.

The gene calls are TRBV20-1 and TRBJ1-1; unclear D gene. Germline V CDR1 and CDR2: DFQATT, SNEGSKA (reference sequence). With 2 bases removed from V and 12 bases from J, the gap between germline ends came to 10 bases. The CDR3 runs to 10 residues. CDR3 amino acids: CSARMELTFF. CDR3 DNA sequence: TGCAGTGCTAGAATGGAGTTGACTTTCTTT.

The V and J genes are TRBV24-1 and TRBJ2-5, with TRBD2 identical over 12 bases. The length of the CDR3 is 17 residues. CDR1 is KGHDR, CDR2 SFDVKD, per germline. J lost 4 bases, V lost 0 bases, and 5 bases had no gene match. The CDR3 nucleotides read TGTGCCACCAGTGATTTGGCTAGCGGGGGGGCCGGAGAGACCCAGTACTTC. This sequence encodes CATSDLASGGAGETQYF.